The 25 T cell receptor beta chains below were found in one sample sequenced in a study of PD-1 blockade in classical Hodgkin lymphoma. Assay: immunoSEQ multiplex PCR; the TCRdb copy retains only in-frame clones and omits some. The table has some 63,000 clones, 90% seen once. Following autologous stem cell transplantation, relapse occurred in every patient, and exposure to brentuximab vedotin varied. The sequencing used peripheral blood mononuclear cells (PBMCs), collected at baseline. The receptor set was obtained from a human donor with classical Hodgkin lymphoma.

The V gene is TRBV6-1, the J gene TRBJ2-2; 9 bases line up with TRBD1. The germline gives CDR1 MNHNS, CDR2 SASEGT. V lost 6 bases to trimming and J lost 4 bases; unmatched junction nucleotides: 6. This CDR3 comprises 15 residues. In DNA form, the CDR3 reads TGTGCCAGCAGAGACAGGGGGGACGGCACCGGGGAGCTGTTTTTT. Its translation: CASRDRGDGTGELFF.

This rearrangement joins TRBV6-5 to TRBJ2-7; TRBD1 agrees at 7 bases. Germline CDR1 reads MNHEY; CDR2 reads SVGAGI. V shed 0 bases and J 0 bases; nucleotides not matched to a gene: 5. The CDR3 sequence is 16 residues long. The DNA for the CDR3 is TGTGCCAGCAGTTACTCGACAGGGATGAGCTCCTACGAGCAGTACTTC. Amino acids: CASSYSTGMSSYEQYF.

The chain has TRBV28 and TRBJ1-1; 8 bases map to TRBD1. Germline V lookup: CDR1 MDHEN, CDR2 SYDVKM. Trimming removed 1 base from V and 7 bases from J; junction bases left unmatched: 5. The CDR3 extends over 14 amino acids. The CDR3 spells CASSLSPGGFEAFF. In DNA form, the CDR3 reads TGTGCCAGCAGTTTATCCCCAGGGGGCTTTGAAGCTTTCTTT.

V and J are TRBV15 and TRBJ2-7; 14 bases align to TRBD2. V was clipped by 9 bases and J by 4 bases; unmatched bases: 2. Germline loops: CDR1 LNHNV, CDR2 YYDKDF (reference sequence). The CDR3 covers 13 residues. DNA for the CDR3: TGTGCCACTCGGACTAGCGGGGGGTACGAGCAGTACTTC. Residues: CATRTSGGYEQYF. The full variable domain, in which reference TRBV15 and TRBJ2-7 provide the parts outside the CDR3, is DAMVIQNPRYQVTQFGKPVTLSCSQTLNHNVMYWYQQKSSQAPKLLFHYYDKDFNNEADTPDNFQSRRPNTSFCFLDIRSPGLGDTAMYLCATRTSGGYEQYFGPGTRLTVT.

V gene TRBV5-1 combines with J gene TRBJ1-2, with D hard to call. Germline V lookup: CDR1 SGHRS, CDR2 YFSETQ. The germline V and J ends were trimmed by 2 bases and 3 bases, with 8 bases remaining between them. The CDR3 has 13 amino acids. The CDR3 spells CASSFGRDYGYTF. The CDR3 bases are TGCGCCAGCAGCTTTGGGCGGGACTATGGCTACACCTTC.

The CDR3 bases are TGTGCCAGCAGCGTAGCAGGGGCAGGGGGCATGAACACTGAAGCTTTCTTT. Amino acids: CASSVAGAGGMNTEAFF. J is TRBJ1-1 and V is TRBV9; 8 bases line up with TRBD1. The ends lost 0 bases at V and 0 bases at J; junction bases unmatched: 7. Germline CDR1 reads SGDLS; CDR2 reads YYNGEE. The CDR3 covers 17 residues.

The CDR3 DNA is TGTGCCAGCAGTTGGACCGTAGCGGTCTCCTACAATGAGCAGTTCTTC. Protein: CASSWTVAVSYNEQFF. V is TRBV13 and J is TRBJ2-1, with a tentative D call TRBD2 (6 bases). Trimming pared 6 bases from V and 0 bases from J, leaving 15 bases between. There are 16 residues in the CDR3. In germline, CDR1 is PRHDT, CDR2 FYEKMQ (reference sequence).

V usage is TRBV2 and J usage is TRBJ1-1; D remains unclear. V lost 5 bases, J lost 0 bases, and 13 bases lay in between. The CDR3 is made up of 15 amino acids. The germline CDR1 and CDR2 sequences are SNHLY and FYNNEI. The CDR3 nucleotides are TGTGCCAGCAGTTTAATGACATATTTGAACACTGAAGCTTTCTTT. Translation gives CASSLMTYLNTEAFF.

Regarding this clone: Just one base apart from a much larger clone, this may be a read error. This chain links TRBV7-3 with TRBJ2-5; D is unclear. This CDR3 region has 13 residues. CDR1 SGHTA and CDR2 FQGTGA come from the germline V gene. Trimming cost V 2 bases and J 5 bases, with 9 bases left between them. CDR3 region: CASSLDLGETQYF. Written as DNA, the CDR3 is TGTGCCAGCAGCTTAGACCTCGGGGAGACCCAGTACTTC.

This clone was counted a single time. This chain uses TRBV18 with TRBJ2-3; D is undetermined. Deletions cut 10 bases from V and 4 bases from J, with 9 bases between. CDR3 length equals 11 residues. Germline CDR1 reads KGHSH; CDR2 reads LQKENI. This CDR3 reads CATAGADTQYF. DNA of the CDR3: TGTGCCACCGCAGGAGCAGATACGCAGTATTTT.

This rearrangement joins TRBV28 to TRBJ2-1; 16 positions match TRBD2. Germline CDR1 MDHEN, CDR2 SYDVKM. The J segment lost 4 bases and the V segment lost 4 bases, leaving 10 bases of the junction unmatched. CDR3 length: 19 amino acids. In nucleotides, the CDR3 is TGTGCCAGCAGTTCCCTGGGACTAGCGGGAGGGCCTACGTACAATGAGCAGTTCTTC. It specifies CASSSLGLAGGPTYNEQFF.

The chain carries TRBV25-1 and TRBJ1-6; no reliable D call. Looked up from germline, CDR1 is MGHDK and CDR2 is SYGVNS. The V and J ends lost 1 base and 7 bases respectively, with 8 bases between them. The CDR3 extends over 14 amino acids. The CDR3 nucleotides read TGTGCCAGCAGTGAATCGGGGAACAATTCACCCCTCCACTTT. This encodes CASSESGNNSPLHF.

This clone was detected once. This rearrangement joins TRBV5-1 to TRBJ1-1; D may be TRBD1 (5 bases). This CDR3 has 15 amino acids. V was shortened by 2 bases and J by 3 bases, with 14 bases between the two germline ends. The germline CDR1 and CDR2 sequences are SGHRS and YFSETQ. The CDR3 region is CASSFLGQGDTEAFF. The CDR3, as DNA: TGCGCCAGCAGCTTCTTGGGGCAGGGAGACACTGAAGCTTTCTTT.

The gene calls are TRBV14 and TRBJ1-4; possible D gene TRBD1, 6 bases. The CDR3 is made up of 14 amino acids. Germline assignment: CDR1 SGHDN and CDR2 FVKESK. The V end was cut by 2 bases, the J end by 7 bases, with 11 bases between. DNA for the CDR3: TGTGCCAGCAGCCAAACAGGGCGGGGTGAAAAACTGTTTTTT. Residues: CASSQTGRGEKLFF.

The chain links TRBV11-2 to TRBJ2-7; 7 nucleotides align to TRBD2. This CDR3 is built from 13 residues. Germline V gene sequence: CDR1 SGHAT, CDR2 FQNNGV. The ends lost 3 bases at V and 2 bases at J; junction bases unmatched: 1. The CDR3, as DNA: TGTGCCAGCAGCTTGCTAGCGGCCTACGAGCAGTACTTC. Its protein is CASSLLAAYEQYF. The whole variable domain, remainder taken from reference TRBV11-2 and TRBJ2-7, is EAGVAQSPRYKIIEKRQSVAFWCNPISGHATLYWYQQILGQGPKLLIQFQNNGVVDDSQLPKDRFSAERLKGVDSTLKIQPAKLEDSAVYLCASSLLAAYEQYFGPGTRLTVT.

In DNA form, the CDR3 reads TGTGCCAGCAGCTTAGTGGGACAGCCCCGAGAGACCCAGTACTTC. Amino acid sequence: CASSLVGQPRETQYF. This chain connects TRBV7-2 to TRBJ2-5, with TRBD1 identical over 7 bases. Germline V gene sequence: CDR1 SGHTA, CDR2 FQGNSA. J lost 4 bases, V lost 1 base, and 6 bases had no gene match. This CDR3 has 15 amino acids.

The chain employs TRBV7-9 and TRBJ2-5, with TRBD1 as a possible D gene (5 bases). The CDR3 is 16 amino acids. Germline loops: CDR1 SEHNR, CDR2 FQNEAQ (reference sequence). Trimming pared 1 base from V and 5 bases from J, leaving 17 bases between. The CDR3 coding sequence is TGTGCCAGCAGCTTAGGTGGACACCTACCTGGGGAGACCCAGTACTTC. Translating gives CASSLGGHLPGETQYF.

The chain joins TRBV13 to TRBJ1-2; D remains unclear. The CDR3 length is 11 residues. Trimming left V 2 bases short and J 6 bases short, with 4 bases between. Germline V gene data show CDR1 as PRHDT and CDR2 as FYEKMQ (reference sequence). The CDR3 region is CASSLRDGYTF. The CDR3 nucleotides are TGTGCCAGCAGCTTACGGGATGGCTACACCTTC.

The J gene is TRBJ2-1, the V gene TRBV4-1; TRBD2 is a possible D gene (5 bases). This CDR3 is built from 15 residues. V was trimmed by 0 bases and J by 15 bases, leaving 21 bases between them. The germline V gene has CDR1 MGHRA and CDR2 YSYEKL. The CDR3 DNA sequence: TGCGCCAGCAGCCAAGACCTTGGCGGTGCCAGAGGGATGTTCTTC. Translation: CASSQDLGGARGMFF.

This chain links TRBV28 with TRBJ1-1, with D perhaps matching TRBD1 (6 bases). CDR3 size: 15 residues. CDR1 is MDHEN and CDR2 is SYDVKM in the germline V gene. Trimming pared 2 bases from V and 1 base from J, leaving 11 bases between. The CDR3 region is CASSLQGRRNTEAFF. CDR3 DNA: TGTGCCAGCAGTTTACAGGGGCGACGGAACACTGAAGCTTTCTTT.

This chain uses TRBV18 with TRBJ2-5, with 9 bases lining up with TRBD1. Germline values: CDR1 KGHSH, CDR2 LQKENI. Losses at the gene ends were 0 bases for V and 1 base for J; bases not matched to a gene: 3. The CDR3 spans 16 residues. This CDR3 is CASSPPGTGFQETQYF. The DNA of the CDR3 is TGTGCCAGCTCACCACCCGGGACAGGGTTCCAAGAGACCCAGTACTTC. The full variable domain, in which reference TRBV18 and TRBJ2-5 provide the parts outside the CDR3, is NAGVMQNPRHLVRRRGQEARLRCSPMKGHSHVYWYRQLPEEGLKFMVYLQKENIIDESGMPKERFSAEFPKEGPSILRIQQVVRGDSAAYFCASSPPGTGFQETQYFGPGTRLLVL.

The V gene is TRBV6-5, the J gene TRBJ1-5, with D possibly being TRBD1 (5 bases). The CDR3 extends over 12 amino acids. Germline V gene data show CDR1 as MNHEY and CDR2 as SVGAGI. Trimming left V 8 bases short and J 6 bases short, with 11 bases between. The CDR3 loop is CASEGRGQPQHF. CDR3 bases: TGTGCCAGCGAGGGTAGGGGTCAGCCCCAGCATTTT.

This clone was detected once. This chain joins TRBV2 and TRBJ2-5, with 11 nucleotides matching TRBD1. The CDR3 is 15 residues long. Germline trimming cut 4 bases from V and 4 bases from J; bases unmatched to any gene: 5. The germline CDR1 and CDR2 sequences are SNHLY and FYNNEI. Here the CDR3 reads CASSGPGTGGETQYF. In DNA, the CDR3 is TGTGCCAGCAGTGGTCCCGGGACAGGGGGAGAGACCCAGTACTTC.

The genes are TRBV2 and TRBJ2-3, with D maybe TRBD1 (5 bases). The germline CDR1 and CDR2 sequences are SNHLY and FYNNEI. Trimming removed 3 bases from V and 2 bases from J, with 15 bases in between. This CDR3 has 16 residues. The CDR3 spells CASSEVDSDFTDTQYF. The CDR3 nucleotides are TGTGCCAGCAGTGAGGTAGACAGCGACTTCACAGATACGCAGTATTTT.

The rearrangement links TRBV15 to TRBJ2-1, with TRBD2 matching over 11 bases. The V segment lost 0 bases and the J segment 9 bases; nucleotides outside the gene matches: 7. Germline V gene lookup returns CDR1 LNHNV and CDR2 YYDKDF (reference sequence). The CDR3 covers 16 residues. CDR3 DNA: TGTGCCACCAGCAGAGATGTAGCGGGAGGGCCGGGTGAGCAGTTCTTC. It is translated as CATSRDVAGGPGEQFF.